These 6 T cell receptor beta chains were sequenced from one sample in a study of identical twins (dated by TCRdb to between 2015 and 2016). Libraries were constructed by 5' RACE. Sequencing relied on an Illumina HiSeq 2000. The public reads were reprocessed in TCRdb via fastp at Q25 and MiXCR, keeping in-frame beta chains. All rows with the same CDR3 protein become a single entry with the most common DNA and genes. For this sample the table gives 350,000 to 450,000 distinct CDR3 sequences, of which 18% were detected only once. The ten largest clonotypes hold roughly 12% of the sample. The sample taken for sequencing was naive T cells sorted from blood. The cell subset or site label corresponds to: cells isolated with a human naive T-cell isolation kit. These receptors were obtained from a man aged 45-65 years in good health.

This clonotype was seen only a few times. This rearrangement joins TRBV29-1 to TRBJ2-1; unclear D gene. The germline V gene encodes CDR1 SQVTM and CDR2 ANQGSEA. Trimming removed 7 bases at V and 4 bases at J, with 17 bases between. CDR3 length equals 14 residues. DNA for the CDR3: TGCAGCGCCGGGCGTGTGCTGACTTACAATGAGCAGTTCTTC. Amino acid sequence: CSAGRVLTYNEQFF.

V and J are TRBV5-1 and TRBJ2-5; 10 bases align to TRBD2. CDR1 SGHRS and CDR2 YFSETQ come from the germline V gene. The J segment lost 2 bases and the V segment lost 4 bases, leaving 8 bases of the junction unmatched. The length of the CDR3 is 16 residues. CDR3 sequence reads: CASSLWTSGPQETQYF. DNA for the CDR3: TGCGCCAGCAGCCTTTGGACTAGCGGACCACAAGAGACCCAGTACTTC.

This clonotype was recorded only once. The chain employs TRBV20-1 and TRBJ2-1, with 7 bases matching TRBD1. This CDR3 has 15 residues. The V and J ends lost 6 bases and 2 bases, in that order; junction bases with no gene match: 10. The germline CDR1 and CDR2 sequences are DFQATT and SNEGSKA (reference sequence). CDR3 protein: CSAAMDRPPYNEQFF. The CDR3 DNA follows: TGCAGTGCCGCGATGGACAGGCCGCCCTACAATGAGCAGTTCTTC.

This clonotype was recorded many times. The junction differs from germline at one of its ends, possibly a read error. The chain links TRBV7-8 to TRBJ2-5; 9 positions agree with TRBD2. The CDR3 loop spans 16 amino acids. CDR1 is SGHVS, CDR2 FQNEAQ, per germline. The CDR3 DNA reads TGTGCCAGCAGCCCAGGTGGACTAGCGATACAAGCGACCCAGTACTTC. Translated: CASSPGGLAIQATQYF.

The sample holds a few counts of this clonotype. V and J are TRBV29-1 and TRBJ1-5, with D possibly TRBD1 on 5 matching bases. The CDR3 runs 16 residues. Trimming shortened V by 4 bases and J by 0 bases, and 16 bases separated the two germline ends. Germline V gene sequence: CDR1 SQVTM, CDR2 ANQGSEA. The CDR3: CSVGGEQDYSNQPQHF. CDR3 sequence (DNA): TGCAGCGTTGGGGGGGAACAGGATTATAGCAATCAGCCCCAGCATTTT.

The DNA for the CDR3 is TGCAGCGTTGGGGGACTAGCGGGGAGTATGCCAGAGACCCAGTACTTC. Protein product: CSVGGLAGSMPETQYF. The chain employs TRBV29-1 and TRBJ2-5; 13 bases fit TRBD2. The CDR3 totals 16 residues. CDR1 and CDR2 (germline): SQVTM, ANQGSEA. V dropped 4 bases and J dropped 4; count of bases not matched to a gene: 9.